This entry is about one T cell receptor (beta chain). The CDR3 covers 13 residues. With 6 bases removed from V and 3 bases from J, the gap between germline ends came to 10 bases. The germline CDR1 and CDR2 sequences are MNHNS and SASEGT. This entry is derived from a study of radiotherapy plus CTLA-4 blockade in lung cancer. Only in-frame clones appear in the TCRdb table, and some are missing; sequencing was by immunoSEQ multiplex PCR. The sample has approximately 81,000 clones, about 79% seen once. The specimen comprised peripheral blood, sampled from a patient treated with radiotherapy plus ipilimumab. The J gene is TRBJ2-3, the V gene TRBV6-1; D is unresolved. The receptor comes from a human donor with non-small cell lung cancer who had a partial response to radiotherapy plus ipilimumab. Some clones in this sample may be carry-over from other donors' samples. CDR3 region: CASSHARTDTQYF. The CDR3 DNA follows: TGTGCCAGCAGCCACGCTAGGACAGATACGCAGTATTTT.